This T cell receptor beta chain was sequenced during a study of T cells in Graves' hyperthyroidism and ophthalmopathy. This clonotype was recorded a few times. The diagnostic basis comprised clinical symptoms, serum thyroxine and TRAb, thyroid ultrasound and orbital computed tomography. Amplification yielded TCR beta CDR3 regions, with RNA transcripts as the source. First-round RT-PCR with HTBI primers amplified the TCR CDR3 region. TCRdb used MiXCR to reprocess the multiplex PCR reads, holding one entry per CDR3 protein. The table records about 380,000 distinct CDR3 sequences, roughly 14% of them present only once. With 6 bases removed from V and 2 bases from J, the gap between germline ends came to 14 bases. The CDR3 is made up of 13 amino acids. Per germline, CDR1 DFQATT and CDR2 SNEGSKA (reference sequence).

Sequencing was carried out using blood. The chain links TRBV20-1 to TRBJ2-7; a weak D match, TRBD2 (6 bases). The sequence came from a man aged 25-40 years with Graves' hyperthyroidism that later progressed to Graves' ophthalmopathy. In DNA form, the CDR3 reads TGCAGTGCAACCGGGACTGGGACCTACGAGCAGTACTTC. Its protein is CSATGTGTYEQYF.